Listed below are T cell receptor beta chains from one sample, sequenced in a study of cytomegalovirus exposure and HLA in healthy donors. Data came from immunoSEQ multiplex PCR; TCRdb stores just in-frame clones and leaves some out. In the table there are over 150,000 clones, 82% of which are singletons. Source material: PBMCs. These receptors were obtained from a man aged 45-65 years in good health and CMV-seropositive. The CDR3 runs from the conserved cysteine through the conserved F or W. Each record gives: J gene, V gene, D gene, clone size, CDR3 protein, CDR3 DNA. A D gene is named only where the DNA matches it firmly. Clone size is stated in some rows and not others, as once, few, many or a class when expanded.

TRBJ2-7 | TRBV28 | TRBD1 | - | CASSSRKTGTGTYEQYF | TGTGCCAGCAGTTCTAGGAAGACCGGGACAGGGACCTACGAGCAGTACTTC
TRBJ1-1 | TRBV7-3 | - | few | CASSLTPPTVMNTEAFF | TGTGCCAGCAGCTTAACGCCCCCAACAGTCATGAACACTGAAGCTTTCTTT
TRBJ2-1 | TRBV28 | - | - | CASSRNARATHNEQFF | TGTGCCAGCAGTCGTAATGCCCGAGCGACCCACAATGAGCAGTTCTTC
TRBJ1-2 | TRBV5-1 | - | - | CASSVTGTYGYTF | TGCGCCAGCAGCGTAACAGGGACCTATGGCTACACCTTC
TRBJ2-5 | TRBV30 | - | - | CAWGGGGETQYF | TGTGCCTGGGGAGGGGGAGGGGAGACCCAGTACTTC
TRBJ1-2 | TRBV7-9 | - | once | CASSLGTGLWDGYTF | TGTGCCAGCAGCTTAGGTACAGGCCTATGGGATGGCTACACCTTC
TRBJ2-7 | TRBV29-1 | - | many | CSVSLRDYEQYF | TGCAGCGTAAGCCTTCGAGACTACGAGCAGTACTTC
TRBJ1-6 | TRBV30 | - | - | CAWSVGTDNSPLHF | TGTGCCTGGAGTGTGGGGACTGATAATTCACCCCTCCACTTT
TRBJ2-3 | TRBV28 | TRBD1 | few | CASSLGTGLTDTQYF | TGTGCCAGCAGTTTGGGGACAGGGCTTACAGATACGCAGTATTTT
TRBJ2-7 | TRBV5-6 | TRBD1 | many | CASSLEGAVAYEQYF | TGTGCCAGCAGCTTGGAGGGGGCGGTGGCCTACGAGCAGTACTTC
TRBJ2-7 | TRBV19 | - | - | CASSQVPYEQYF | TGTGCCAGTTCCCAGGTCCCCTACGAGCAGTACTTC
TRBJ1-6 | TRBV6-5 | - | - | CASRPETYNSPLHF | TGTGCCAGCAGGCCCGAGACCTATAATTCACCCCTCCACTTT
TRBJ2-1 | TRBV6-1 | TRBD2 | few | CAISSSGGYNEQFF | TGTGCCATCTCTAGTAGCGGGGGTTACAATGAGCAGTTCTTC
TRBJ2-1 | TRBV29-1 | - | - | CSVEGWGEQFF | TGCAGCGTTGAAGGGTGGGGCGAGCAGTTCTTC
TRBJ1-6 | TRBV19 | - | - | CASSIEGLSSLHF | TGTGCCAGTAGTATAGAGGGGCTTTCATCCCTCCACTTT